Listed here are 32 T cell receptor beta chains from one sample, sequenced in a study of cytomegalovirus exposure and HLA in healthy donors. Primers for the PCR totalled 60 Vbeta and 13 Jbeta. Measured with immunoSEQ multiplex PCR; TCRdb has only the in-frame clones, and not every one. The table lists fewer than 100,000 clones, around three quarters of them singletons. Sequenced: PBMCs. All receptors derive from a man aged 35-49 years in good health and CMV-seronegative.

The gene calls are TRBV7-9 and TRBJ1-2, with 7 bases fitting TRBD1. Looked up from germline, CDR1 is SEHNR and CDR2 is FQNEAQ (reference sequence). V shed 1 base and J 7 bases; nucleotides not matched to a gene: 3. CDR3 length: 13 amino acids. CDR3 sequence (DNA): TGTGCCAGCAGCTTAGTGACAGGGATTGGCTACACCTTC. This gives the protein CASSLVTGIGYTF.

The chain employs TRBV2 and TRBJ2-4; tentative D call: TRBD1 (6 bases). This CDR3 has 14 amino acids. V lost 0 bases, J lost 9 bases, and 12 bases lay in between. Germline CDR1 SNHLY, CDR2 FYNNEI. CDR3 nucleotide sequence: TGTGCCAGCAGTGAAGCGCAGGGGCCGGGCATTCAGTACTTC. This codes for CASSEAQGPGIQYF.

The V gene is TRBV28, the J gene TRBJ1-2; weak D call: TRBD1 (5 bases). CDR1 MDHEN and CDR2 SYDVKM come from the germline V gene. The CDR3 totals 15 residues. Trimming shortened V by 4 bases and J by 6 bases, and 18 bases separated the two germline ends. The DNA of the CDR3 is TGTGCCAGCAGTTACCGAGTGGGGCTCACTGATGGCTACACCTTC. Translating it yields CASSYRVGLTDGYTF.

V usage is TRBV28 and J usage is TRBJ1-6; D unresolved. CDR1 and CDR2 (germline): MDHEN, SYDVKM. The CDR3 runs to 12 residues. The germline V and J ends were trimmed by 5 bases and 9 bases, with 8 bases remaining between them. The CDR3 loop reads CASSVSGSPLHF. CDR3 nucleotides: TGTGCCAGCAGTGTCAGTGGTTCACCCCTCCACTTT.

Of note for this clone: Different DNA sequences within this sample yield the same CDR3. The chain combines TRBV12-2 with TRBJ2-7; the table's D call, TRBD2, was not checked against the DNA. TRBV12-2 is listed as a pseudogene. This CDR3 is built from 16 residues. Here the CDR3 reads CASRFSPNGDCHEQYF. The CDR3 DNA reads as TGTGCAAGTCGCTTCAGCCCTAACGGGGATTGCCACGAGCAGTACTTC.

The V and J genes are TRBV4-3 and TRBJ2-3; TRBD2 matches 7 bases. The CDR3 has 17 amino acids. V lost 4 bases, J lost 0 bases, and 10 bases stayed unmatched. Germline CDR1 is LGHNA and CDR2 is YSLEER. CDR3 nucleotides: TGCGCCAGCAGCCGCCAGATGGGGGGAGGGAGCACAGATACGCAGTATTTT. It encodes CASSRQMGGGSTDTQYF.

The chain employs TRBV7-9 and TRBJ2-3; 11 nucleotides match TRBD2. Germline CDR1 and CDR2: SEHNR and FQNEAQ (reference sequence). The V and J ends lost 6 bases and 1 base, in that order; junction bases with no gene match: 0. The CDR3 contains 14 residues. In nucleotides, the CDR3 is TGTGCCAGCAGACTAGCGGGGGGCACAGATACGCAGTATTTT. Its protein is CASRLAGGTDTQYF.

The chain is built from TRBV5-6 and TRBJ1-3; tentatively, D is TRBD1 (5 bases). The CDR3 length is 15 residues. Trimming removed 3 bases from V and 7 bases from J, with 17 bases in between. Germline V CDR1 and CDR2: SGHDT, YYEEEE. The CDR3, as DNA: TGTGCCAGCAGCTACACAGGACCTCAGACGAACACCATATATTTT. It yields the protein CASSYTGPQTNTIYF. Based on the CDR3 plus reference TRBV5-6 and TRBJ1-3, the full variable domain is DAGVTQSPTHLIKTRGQQVTLRCSPKSGHDTVSWYQQALGQGPQFIFQYYEEEERQRGNFPDRFSGHQFPNYSSELNVNALLLGDSALYLCASSYTGPQTNTIYFGEGSWLTVV.

The V call is TRBV13, the J call TRBJ1-2; D call uncertain. V lost 5 bases and J lost 5, with 15 bases in between. This CDR3 comprises 14 residues. The germline CDR1 and CDR2 sequences are PRHDT and FYEKMQ (reference sequence). CDR3 sequence reads: CASSPQRDVYGYTF. CDR3 coding DNA: TGTGCCAGCAGCCCCCAGCGGGATGTATATGGCTACACCTTC.

This clone was observed a handful of times. The chain combines TRBV5-4 with TRBJ2-1; perhaps TRBD2 as D (6 bases). CDR1 and CDR2 from the germline V gene are SGHNT and YYREEE (reference sequence). V dropped 4 bases and J dropped 6 bases, with 17 bases sitting between them. The CDR3 is 15 residues long. Here the CDR3 reads CASSLGTPPGNEQFF. The CDR3 DNA reads TGTGCCAGCAGCCTCGGGACTCCCCCTGGCAATGAGCAGTTCTTC.

This clone is a singleton in its sample. The chain combines TRBV6-1 with TRBJ2-7, with TRBD1 matching over 10 bases. The germline V gene encodes CDR1 MNHNS and CDR2 SASEGT. This CDR3 has 15 residues. The V gene end was trimmed by 4 bases and the J gene end by 5 bases; junction bases not matched to a gene: 8. The DNA of the CDR3 is TGTGCCAGCAGTGTACCGGGACAGGGGTCGAACGAGCAGTACTTC. As protein: CASSVPGQGSNEQYF.

The genes are TRBV7-2 and TRBJ2-6; 10 bases line up with TRBD2. This CDR3 region has 19 residues. The germline V gene encodes CDR1 SGHTA and CDR2 FQGNSA. V was pared by 2 bases and J by 3 bases, with 10 bases of the junction left unmatched. CDR3 sequence: CASSLNAWLAGVGANVLTF. CDR3 sequence (DNA): TGTGCCAGCAGCTTAAACGCGTGGCTAGCGGGAGTTGGGGCCAACGTCCTGACTTTC. The variable domain in full, completed from reference TRBV7-2 and TRBJ2-6, reads GAGVSQSPSNKVTEKGKDVELRCDPISGHTALYWYRQSLGQGLEFLIYFQGNSAPDKSGLPSDRFSAERTGGSVSTLTIQRTQQEDSAVYLCASSLNAWLAGVGANVLTFGAGSRLTVL.

The chain couples TRBV7-9 to TRBJ1-1; D is ambiguous. CDR1 SEHNR and CDR2 FQNEAQ come from the germline V gene (reference sequence). Trimming shortened V by 0 bases and J by 5 bases, and 13 bases separated the two germline ends. CDR3 size: 15 residues. DNA of the CDR3: TGTGCCAGCAGCTTAGCCCCCCTCGCTAGGACTGAAGCTTTCTTT. Translation gives CASSLAPLARTEAFF.

This clone was observed a handful of times. The V call is TRBV7-9, the J call TRBJ2-1; D not certain. The germline V gene has CDR1 SEHNR and CDR2 FQNEAQ (reference sequence). Trimming took off 5 bases at V and 4 bases at J, with 15 bases between the two ends. The CDR3 extends over 15 amino acids. CDR3 coding DNA: TGTGCCAGCAGCCCCCCCGGCACAGCATACAATGAGCAGTTCTTC. This encodes CASSPPGTAYNEQFF. Full variable domain (outside the CDR3, taken from reference TRBV7-9 and TRBJ2-1): DTGVSQNPRHKITKRGQNVTFRCDPISEHNRLYWYRQTLGQGPEFLTYFQNEAQLEKSRLLSDRFSAERPKGSFSTLEIQRTEQGDSAMYLCASSPPGTAYNEQFFGPGTRLTVL.

The rearrangement links TRBV11-2 to TRBJ1-2, with 7 bases identical to TRBD1. This CDR3 is 12 amino acids long. Germline CDR1 SGHAT, CDR2 FQNNGV. V was clipped by 2 bases and J by 11 bases; unmatched bases: 5. The CDR3 DNA is TGTGCCAGCAGCTTACCTGGCAGGGGGTACACCTTC. Translating it yields CASSLPGRGYTF.

J is TRBJ2-7 and V is TRBV30, with 8 bases that match TRBD1. Germline-derived CDR1 and CDR2 are GTSNPN and SVGIG (reference sequence). This CDR3 has 14 amino acids. Trimming took 4 bases from V and 2 from J; bases not matched to a gene: 7. The CDR3 bases are TGTGCCTGGAAGGGGGACAGGCTGACCTACGAGCAGTACTTC. It is translated as CAWKGDRLTYEQYF.

There are a few counts of this clone. The V and J genes are TRBV28 and TRBJ1-6; TRBD1 matches 10 bases. With 6 bases clipped from V and 9 bases from J, the junction kept 8 bases outside the gene matches. Germline CDR1 is MDHEN and CDR2 is SYDVKM. This CDR3 is built from 15 residues. CDR3 DNA: TGTGCCAGCAGCCTGGGACAGGGGTTGGGTTCACCCCTCCACTTT. Residues: CASSLGQGLGSPLHF.

Worth noting for this clone: Compared with germline, one end of the junction differs, possibly owing to a read error. The rearrangement links TRBV15 to TRBJ1-5; TRBD1 is a possible D gene (5 bases). The CDR3 sequence is 14 residues long. CDR1 is LNHNV, CDR2 YYDKDF, per germline (reference sequence). For the CDR3, the DNA is TGTGCCATCAGCCCTCGGGGGTTCTCGGGGACCCAGCATTTT. It specifies CAISPRGFSGTQHF.

This chain joins TRBV10-2 and TRBJ2-5; 12 bases are shared with TRBD1. With V trimmed by 6 bases and J by 4 bases, 6 bases remained unmatched. CDR1 is WSHSY and CDR2 is SAAADI in the germline V gene. This CDR3 contains 15 residues. The DNA for the CDR3 is TGCGCCAGCAGGGGGGGACAGGGGGCAGGAGAGACCCAGTACTTC. Translation gives CASRGGQGAGETQYF.

The chain couples TRBV6-4 to TRBJ2-1; D is perhaps TRBD1 (6 bases). The germline CDR1 and CDR2 sequences are MRHNA and SNTAGT. V gave up 6 bases and J gave up 4 bases, with 16 bases separating them. The CDR3 consists of 15 residues. DNA of the CDR3: TGTGCCAGCAGATTAGGGGGAGACGAGTACAATGAGCAGTTCTTC. Translation: CASRLGGDEYNEQFF.

This clone was seen a handful of times. A much more abundant neighbour one base away suggests this may be a read error. V is TRBV7-7 and J is TRBJ2-7; D gene uncertain. Deletions cut 3 bases from V and 3 bases from J, with 6 bases between. Germline V lookup: CDR1 SSHAT, CDR2 FNYEAQ (reference sequence). The CDR3 sequence is 12 residues long. The CDR3, as DNA: TGTGCCAGCAGCTTCGTCTACTACGAGCAGTACTTC. Encoded protein: CASSFVYYEQYF.

The gene calls are TRBV15 and TRBJ1-5, with D possibly matching TRBD1 (5 bases). Per germline, CDR1 LNHNV and CDR2 YYDKDF (reference sequence). V lost 5 bases to trimming and J lost 1 base, with 12 bases between them. This CDR3 region has 15 residues. The CDR3 sequence: CATSGGEGSNQPQHF. Written as DNA, the CDR3 is TGTGCCACCAGCGGGGGGGAGGGCAGCAATCAGCCCCAGCATTTT.

The chain joins TRBV18 to TRBJ1-4, with a possible D match to TRBD1 (5 bases). V gave up 4 bases and J gave up 0 bases, with 12 bases separating them. The germline V gene encodes CDR1 KGHSH and CDR2 LQKENI. The CDR3 has 16 amino acids. The chain's CDR3 is CASSLREPSTNEKLFF. CDR3 DNA: TGTGCCAGCTCACTCAGGGAACCGTCAACTAATGAAAAACTGTTTTTT.

The chain is built from TRBV4-2 and TRBJ2-5; D unclear. The CDR3 loop spans 14 amino acids. Germline V gene sequence: CDR1 LGHNA, CDR2 YNFKEQ. Trimming shortened V by 0 bases and J by 2 bases, and 7 bases separated the two germline ends. CDR3: CASSQDARQETQYF. DNA of the CDR3: TGTGCCAGCAGCCAAGATGCCAGACAAGAGACCCAGTACTTC.

The chain uses TRBV30 and TRBJ2-1; TRBD2 agrees at 11 bases. CDR1 and CDR2 (germline): GTSNPN, SVGIG (reference sequence). CDR3 length equals 13 residues. J was trimmed by 13 bases and V by 4 bases; bases with no gene match: 9. CDR3 coding DNA: TGTGCCTGGACGCTTAGCGGGAGGGCCGACCAGTTCTTC. It specifies CAWTLSGRADQFF.

The chain employs TRBV5-5 and TRBJ2-3; TRBD2 matches at 7 bases. There are 14 residues in the CDR3. Per the germline V gene, CDR1 is SGHKS and CDR2 is YYEKEE (reference sequence). Losses at the gene ends were 4 bases for V and 4 bases for J; bases not matched to a gene: 6. The CDR3 region has the DNA TGTGCCAGCAGCCGAGGACTAGGGGCAGATACGCAGTATTTT. Translated, it gives CASSRGLGADTQYF.

The chain is built from TRBV2 and TRBJ2-7; weak D call: TRBD1 (6 bases). The CDR3 consists of 14 residues. Trimming took 5 bases from V and 6 from J, leaving 17 bases between them. The germline CDR1 and CDR2 sequences are SNHLY and FYNNEI. The CDR3 region is CASSQMKQGFEQYF. The CDR3 DNA reads as TGTGCCAGCAGTCAAATGAAACAGGGTTTCGAGCAGTACTTC.

The chain uses TRBV11-2 and TRBJ2-2; tentative D call: TRBD2 (6 bases). The CDR3 contains 15 residues. Germline lookup yields CDR1 SGHAT and CDR2 FQNNGV. Trimming cost V 6 bases and J 10 bases, with 21 bases left between them. CDR3 region: CASSTDGAGSTELFF. The CDR3 DNA reads TGTGCCAGCAGTACCGACGGGGCGGGATCCACGGAGCTGTTTTTT.

J is TRBJ2-1 and V is TRBV5-6; 12 bases match TRBD1. CDR3 size: 11 residues. The germline CDR1 and CDR2 sequences are SGHDT and YYEEEE. V dropped 4 bases and J dropped 15; count of bases not matched to a gene: 2. In DNA, the CDR3 is TGTGCCAGCAGCCCGGGACAGGGGGCGTTCTTC. This sequence encodes CASSPGQGAFF.

This chain connects TRBV7-2 to TRBJ2-7, with TRBD2 matching 9 bases. Germline V gene sequence: CDR1 SGHTA, CDR2 FQGNSA. The CDR3 length is 13 residues. Germline trimming cut 8 bases from V and 6 bases from J; bases unmatched to any gene: 8. Here the CDR3 reads CASGASGMTEQYF. As DNA, the CDR3 is TGTGCCAGCGGGGCTAGCGGGATGACCGAGCAGTACTTC.

This clone has only a few counts. The gene calls are TRBV28 and TRBJ2-7, with 7 bases aligning to TRBD2. The germline V gene encodes CDR1 MDHEN and CDR2 SYDVKM. The CDR3 has 15 amino acids. Losses at the gene ends were 3 bases for V and 3 bases for J; bases not matched to a gene: 8. The CDR3 here is CASSLGRGENYEQYF. The CDR3 DNA follows: TGTGCCAGCAGTTTGGGGAGGGGCGAGAACTACGAGCAGTACTTC. Complete variable domain (other parts from reference TRBV28 and TRBJ2-7): DVKVTQSSRYLVKRTGEKVFLECVQDMDHENMFWYRQDPGLGLRLIYFSYDVKMKEKGDIPEGYSVSREKKERFSLILESASTNQTSMYLCASSLGRGENYEQYFGPGTRLTVT.

This clone was detected once. The rearrangement uses TRBV28 and TRBJ1-2, with TRBD1 matching over 7 bases. Trimming removed 3 bases from V and 7 bases from J; junction bases left unmatched: 5. Germline CDR1 reads MDHEN; CDR2 reads SYDVKM. The CDR3 length is 13 residues. CDR3 residues: CASSFHRGIGYTF. The CDR3 DNA reads as TGTGCCAGCAGTTTCCACAGGGGTATTGGCTACACCTTC.